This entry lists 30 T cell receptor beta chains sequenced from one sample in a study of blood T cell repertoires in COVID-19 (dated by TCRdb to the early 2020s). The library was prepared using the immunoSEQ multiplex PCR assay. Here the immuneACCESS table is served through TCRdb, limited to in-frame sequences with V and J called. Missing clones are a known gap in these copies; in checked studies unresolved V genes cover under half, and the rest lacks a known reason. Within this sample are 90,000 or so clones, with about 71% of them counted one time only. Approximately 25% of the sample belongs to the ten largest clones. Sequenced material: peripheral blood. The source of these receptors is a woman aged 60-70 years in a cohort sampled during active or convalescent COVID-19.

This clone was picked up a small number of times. The CDR3: CASSITLGQGNYGYTF. For the CDR3, the DNA is TGTGCCAGTAGTATAACCCTTGGACAGGGTAACTATGGCTACACCTTC. The chain combines TRBV19 with TRBJ1-2; the match to TRBD1 covers 8 bases. This CDR3 spans 16 amino acids. CDR1 LNHDA and CDR2 SQIVND come from the germline V gene (reference sequence). V was pared by 2 bases and J by 1 base, with 6 bases of the junction left unmatched.

CDR3: CASGLDGGNEQFF. CDR3 DNA: TGTGCTAGTGGTTTGGACGGCGGCAATGAGCAGTTCTTC. V and J are TRBV12-5 and TRBJ2-1; D is ambiguous. The CDR3 covers 13 residues. Per the germline V gene, CDR1 is LGHNT and CDR2 is FRNRAP. V lost 1 base to trimming and J lost 6 bases, with 7 bases between them.

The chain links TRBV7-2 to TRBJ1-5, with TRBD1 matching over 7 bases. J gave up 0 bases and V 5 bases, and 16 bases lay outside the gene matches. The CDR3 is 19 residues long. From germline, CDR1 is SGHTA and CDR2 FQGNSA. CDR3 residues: CASSAKGPDRSYSNQPQHF. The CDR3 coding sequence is TGTGCCAGCAGCGCAAAGGGCCCGGACAGGTCATATAGCAATCAGCCCCAGCATTTT. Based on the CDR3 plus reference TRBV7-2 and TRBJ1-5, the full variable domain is GAGVSQSPSNKVTEKGKDVELRCDPISGHTALYWYRQSLGQGLEFLIYFQGNSAPDKSGLPSDRFSAERTGGSVSTLTIQRTQQEDSAVYLCASSAKGPDRSYSNQPQHFGDGTRLSIL.

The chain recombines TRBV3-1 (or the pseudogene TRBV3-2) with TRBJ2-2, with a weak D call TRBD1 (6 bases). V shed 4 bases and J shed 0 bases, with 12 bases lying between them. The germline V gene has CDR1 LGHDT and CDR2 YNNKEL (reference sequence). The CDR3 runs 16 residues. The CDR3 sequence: CASSPDGTTNTGELFF. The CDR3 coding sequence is TGTGCCAGCAGCCCGGACGGGACAACGAACACCGGGGAGCTGTTTTTT.

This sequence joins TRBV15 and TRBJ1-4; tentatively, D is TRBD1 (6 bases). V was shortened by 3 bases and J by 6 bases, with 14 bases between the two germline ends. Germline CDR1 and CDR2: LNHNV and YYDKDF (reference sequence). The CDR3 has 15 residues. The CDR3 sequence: CATSSRRGRYEKLFF. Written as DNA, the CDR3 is TGTGCCACCAGCAGCCGCAGGGGCCGGTATGAAAAACTGTTTTTT.

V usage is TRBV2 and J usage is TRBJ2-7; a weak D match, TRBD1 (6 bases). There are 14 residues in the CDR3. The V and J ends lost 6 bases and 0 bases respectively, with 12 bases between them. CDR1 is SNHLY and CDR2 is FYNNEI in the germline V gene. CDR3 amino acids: CASRPRDNSYEQYF. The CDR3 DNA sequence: TGTGCCAGCAGGCCCCGGGACAACTCCTACGAGCAGTACTTC.

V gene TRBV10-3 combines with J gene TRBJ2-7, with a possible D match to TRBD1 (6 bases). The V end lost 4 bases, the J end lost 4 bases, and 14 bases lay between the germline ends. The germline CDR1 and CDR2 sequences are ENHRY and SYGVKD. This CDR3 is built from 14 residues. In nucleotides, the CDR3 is TGTGCCATCAGTGCTGGACAGCGATTATACGAGCAGTACTTC. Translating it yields CAISAGQRLYEQYF.

The CDR3 nucleotides read TGTGCCTGGAGTGCCGGGACAGGGGGCGTTTTGGGCTATAATTCACCCCTCCACTTT. As protein: CAWSAGTGGVLGYNSPLHF. This sequence joins TRBV30 and TRBJ1-6, with 12 bases lining up with TRBD1. Germline V gives CDR1 GTSNPN, CDR2 SVGIG (reference sequence). V was pared by 1 base and J by 3 bases, with 10 bases of the junction left unmatched. CDR3 length equals 19 residues.

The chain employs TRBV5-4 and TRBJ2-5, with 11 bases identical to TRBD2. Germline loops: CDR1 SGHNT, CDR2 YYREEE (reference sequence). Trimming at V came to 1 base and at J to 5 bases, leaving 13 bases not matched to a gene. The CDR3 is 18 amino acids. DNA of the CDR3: TGTGCCAGCAGCTTGAGGCTAGCGGGGGGTCCCCGTCGGGAGACCCAGTACTTC. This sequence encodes CASSLRLAGGPRRETQYF.

In nucleotides, the CDR3 is TGTGCCAGTAGTTATGCAGGGGGGTTAGGAGAGACCCAGTACTTC. It yields the protein CASSYAGGLGETQYF. The chain has TRBV19 and TRBJ2-5; D possibly corresponds to TRBD1 (7 bases). CDR3 length: 15 amino acids. V dropped 5 bases and J dropped 4 bases, with 17 bases sitting between them. CDR1 LNHDA and CDR2 SQIVND come from the germline V gene (reference sequence).

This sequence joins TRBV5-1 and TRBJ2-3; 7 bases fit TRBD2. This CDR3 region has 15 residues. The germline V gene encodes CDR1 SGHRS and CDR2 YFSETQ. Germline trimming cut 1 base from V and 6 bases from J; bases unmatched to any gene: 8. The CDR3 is CASSLRGREGDTQYF. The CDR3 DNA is TGCGCCAGCAGCTTGAGAGGCAGGGAGGGTGATACGCAGTATTTT.

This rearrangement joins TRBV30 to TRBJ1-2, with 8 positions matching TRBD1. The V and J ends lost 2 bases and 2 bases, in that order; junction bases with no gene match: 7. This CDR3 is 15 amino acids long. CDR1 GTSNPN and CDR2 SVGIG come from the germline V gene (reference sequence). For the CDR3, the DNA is TGTGCCTGGAGTCGGACAGGGACCATAAACTATGGCTACACCTTC. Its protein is CAWSRTGTINYGYTF.

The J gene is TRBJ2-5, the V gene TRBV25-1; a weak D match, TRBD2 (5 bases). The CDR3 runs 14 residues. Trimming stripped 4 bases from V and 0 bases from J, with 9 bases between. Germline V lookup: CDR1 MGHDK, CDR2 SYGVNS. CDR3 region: CASSGESYQETQYF. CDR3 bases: TGTGCCAGCAGTGGGGAGTCTTACCAAGAGACCCAGTACTTC.

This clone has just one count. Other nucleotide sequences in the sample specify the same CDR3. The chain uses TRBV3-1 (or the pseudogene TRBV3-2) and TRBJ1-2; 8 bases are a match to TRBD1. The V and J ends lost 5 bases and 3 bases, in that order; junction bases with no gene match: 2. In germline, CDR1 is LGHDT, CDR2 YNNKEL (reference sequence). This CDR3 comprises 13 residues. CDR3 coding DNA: TGTGCCAGCAGCAGACAGGGGTACTATGGCTACACCTTC. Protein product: CASSRQGYYGYTF.

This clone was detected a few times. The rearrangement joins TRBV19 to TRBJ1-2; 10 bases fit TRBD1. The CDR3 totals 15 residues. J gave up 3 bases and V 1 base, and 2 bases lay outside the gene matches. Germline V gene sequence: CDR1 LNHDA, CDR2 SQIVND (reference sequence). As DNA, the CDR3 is TGTGCCAGTAGTATAGCAGGGACAGGGGACTATGGCTACACCTTC. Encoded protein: CASSIAGTGDYGYTF.

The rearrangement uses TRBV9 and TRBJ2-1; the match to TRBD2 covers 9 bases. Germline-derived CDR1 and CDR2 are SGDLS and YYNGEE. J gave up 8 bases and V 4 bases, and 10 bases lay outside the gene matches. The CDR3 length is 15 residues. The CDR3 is CASSKQAGGVYEQFF. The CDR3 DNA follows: TGTGCCAGCAGCAAACAAGCGGGGGGCGTCTATGAGCAGTTCTTC. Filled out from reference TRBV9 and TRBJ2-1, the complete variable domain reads DSGVTQTPKHLITATGQRVTLRCSPRSGDLSVYWYQQSLDQGLQFLIQYYNGEERAKGNILERFSAQQFPDLHSELNLSSLELGDSALYFCASSKQAGGVYEQFFGPGTRLTVL.

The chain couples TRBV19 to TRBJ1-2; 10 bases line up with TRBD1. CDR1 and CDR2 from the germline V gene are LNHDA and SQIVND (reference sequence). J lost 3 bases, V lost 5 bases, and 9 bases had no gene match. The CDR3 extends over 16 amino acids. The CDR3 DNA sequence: TGTGCCAGTAGTCCGGGGACAGGGGCAACCGACTATGGCTACACCTTC. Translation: CASSPGTGATDYGYTF.

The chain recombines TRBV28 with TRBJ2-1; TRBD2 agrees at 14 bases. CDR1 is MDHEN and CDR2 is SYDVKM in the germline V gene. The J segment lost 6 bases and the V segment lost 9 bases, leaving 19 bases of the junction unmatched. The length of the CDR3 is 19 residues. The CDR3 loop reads CARYMPQTSGGALGNEQFF. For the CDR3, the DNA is TGTGCCAGATACATGCCACAGACTAGCGGGGGGGCATTGGGCAATGAGCAGTTCTTC.

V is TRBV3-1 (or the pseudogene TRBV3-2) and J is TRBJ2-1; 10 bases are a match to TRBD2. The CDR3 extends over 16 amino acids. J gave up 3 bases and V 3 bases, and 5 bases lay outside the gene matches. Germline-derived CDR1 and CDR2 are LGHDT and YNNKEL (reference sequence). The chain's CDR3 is CASSHSSGGVYNEQFF. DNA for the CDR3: TGTGCCAGCAGCCACTCCAGCGGGGGGGTCTACAATGAGCAGTTCTTC.

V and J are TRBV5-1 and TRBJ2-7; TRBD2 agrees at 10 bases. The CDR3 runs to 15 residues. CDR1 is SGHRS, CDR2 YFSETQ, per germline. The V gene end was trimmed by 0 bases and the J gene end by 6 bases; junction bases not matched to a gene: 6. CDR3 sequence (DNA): TGCGCCAGCAGCTTGGCGGCCCTAGCGGGGGCCGAGCAGTACTTC. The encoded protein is CASSLAALAGAEQYF. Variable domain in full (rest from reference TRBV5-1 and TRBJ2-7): KAGVTQTPRYLIKTRGQQVTLSCSPISGHRSVSWYQQTPGQGLQFLFEYFSETQRNKGNFPGRFSGRQFSNSRSEMNVSTLELGDSALYLCASSLAALAGAEQYFGPGTRLTVT.

CDR3: CASRPTGNSGNTIYF. CDR3 DNA sequence: TGTGCCAGCAGACCCACAGGGAACTCTGGAAACACCATATATTTT. The chain is built from TRBV7-9 and TRBJ1-3, with D tentatively TRBD1 (6 bases). This CDR3 region has 15 residues. Trimming took off 6 bases at V and 0 bases at J, with 12 bases between the two ends. Germline values: CDR1 SEHNR, CDR2 FQNEAQ (reference sequence).

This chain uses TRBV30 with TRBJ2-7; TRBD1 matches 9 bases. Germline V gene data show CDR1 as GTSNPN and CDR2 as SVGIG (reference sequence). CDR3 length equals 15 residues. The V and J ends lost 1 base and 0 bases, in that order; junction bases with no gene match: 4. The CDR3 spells CAWSAGQGLSYEQYF. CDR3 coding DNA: TGTGCCTGGAGTGCGGGACAGGGTCTCTCCTACGAGCAGTACTTC.

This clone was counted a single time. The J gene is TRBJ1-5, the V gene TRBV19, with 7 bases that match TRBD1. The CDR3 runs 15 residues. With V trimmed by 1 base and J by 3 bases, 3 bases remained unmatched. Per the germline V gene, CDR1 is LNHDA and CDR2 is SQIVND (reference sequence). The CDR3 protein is CASSIADRYNQPQHF. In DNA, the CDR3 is TGTGCCAGTAGTATAGCGGACAGGTACAATCAGCCCCAGCATTTT.

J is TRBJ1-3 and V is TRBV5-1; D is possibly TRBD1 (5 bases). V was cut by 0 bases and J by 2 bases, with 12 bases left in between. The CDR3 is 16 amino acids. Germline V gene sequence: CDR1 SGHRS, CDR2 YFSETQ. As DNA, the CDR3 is TGCGCCAGCAGCTTGGCGTCCGGGGGGGCTGGAAACACCATATATTTT. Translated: CASSLASGGAGNTIYF. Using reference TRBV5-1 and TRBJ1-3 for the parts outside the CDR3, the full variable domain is KAGVTQTPRYLIKTRGQQVTLSCSPISGHRSVSWYQQTPGQGLQFLFEYFSETQRNKGNFPGRFSGRQFSNSRSEMNVSTLELGDSALYLCASSLASGGAGNTIYFGEGSWLTVV.

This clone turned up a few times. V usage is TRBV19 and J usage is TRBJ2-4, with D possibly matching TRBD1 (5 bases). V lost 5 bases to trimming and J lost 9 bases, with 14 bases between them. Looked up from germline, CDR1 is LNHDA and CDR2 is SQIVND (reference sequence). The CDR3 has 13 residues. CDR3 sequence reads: CASSPERTTIQYF. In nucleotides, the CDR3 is TGTGCCAGTAGTCCCGAACGGACAACCATTCAGTACTTC.

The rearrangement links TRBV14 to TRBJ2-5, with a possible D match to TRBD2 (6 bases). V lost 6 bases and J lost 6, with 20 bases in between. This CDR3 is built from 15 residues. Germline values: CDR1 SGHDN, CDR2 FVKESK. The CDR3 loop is CASRPGTHGFQTQYF. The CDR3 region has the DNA TGTGCCAGCAGACCCGGGACTCACGGGTTTCAGACCCAGTACTTC.

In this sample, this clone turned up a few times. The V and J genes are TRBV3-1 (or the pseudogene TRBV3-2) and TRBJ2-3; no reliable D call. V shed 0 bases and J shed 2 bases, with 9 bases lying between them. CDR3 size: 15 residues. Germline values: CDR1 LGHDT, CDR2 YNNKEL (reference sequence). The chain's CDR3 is CASSQDTTITDTQYF. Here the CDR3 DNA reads TGTGCCAGCAGCCAAGATACCACTATCACAGATACGCAGTATTTT.

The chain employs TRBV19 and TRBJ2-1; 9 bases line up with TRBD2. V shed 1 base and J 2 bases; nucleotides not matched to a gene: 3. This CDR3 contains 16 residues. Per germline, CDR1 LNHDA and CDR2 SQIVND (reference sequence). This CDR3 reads CASSIVAGATYNEQFF. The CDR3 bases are TGTGCCAGTAGTATAGTAGCGGGGGCAACCTACAATGAGCAGTTCTTC.

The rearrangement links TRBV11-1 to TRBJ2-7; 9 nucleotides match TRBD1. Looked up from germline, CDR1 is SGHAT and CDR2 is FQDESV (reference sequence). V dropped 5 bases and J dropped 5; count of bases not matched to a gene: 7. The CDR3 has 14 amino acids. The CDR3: CASSRVWTGDEQYF. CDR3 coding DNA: TGTGCCAGCAGCCGAGTGTGGACAGGGGACGAGCAGTACTTC.

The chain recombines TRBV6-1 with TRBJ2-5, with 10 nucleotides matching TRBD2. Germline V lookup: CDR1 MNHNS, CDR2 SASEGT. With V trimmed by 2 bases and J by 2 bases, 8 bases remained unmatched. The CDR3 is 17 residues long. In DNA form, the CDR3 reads TGTGCCAGCAGTGAAAGTATGCTAGCGGGGGTACAAGAGACCCAGTACTTC. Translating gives CASSESMLAGVQETQYF.